What follows are 9 T cell receptor beta chains derived from one specimen sequenced in a study of monozygotic twins with inflammatory bowel disease. Reprocessing the 5' RACE reads, TCRdb reports a single entry for every CDR3 protein and omits DNA. In total, the table holds approximately 330,000 distinct CDR3 sequences. The sequencing input was blood. The receptors stem from a human donor with ulcerative colitis or Crohn's disease, or a healthy co-twin of an affected twin (not recorded which).

The chain is built from TRBV12-3 or TRBV12-4 and TRBJ1-1. This CDR3 has 15 residues. The CDR3 is CASKLSGSRGTEAFF.

The CDR3 loop is CASTQTPPPTEAFF. J is TRBJ1-1 and V is TRBV6-1; TCRdb gives TRBD1 as the D gene, but with no DNA this cannot be confirmed. The V gene's germline CDR1 is MNHNS and CDR2 SASEGT. There are 14 residues in the CDR3.

This chain uses TRBV29-1 with TRBJ2-7; TCRdb returns TRBD1, unconfirmable since there is no DNA. The V gene's germline CDR1 is SQVTM and CDR2 ANQGSEA. The CDR3 spans 14 residues. The CDR3 sequence is CSVEVTGGTYEQYF.

The gene calls are TRBV7-9 and TRBJ2-5; TCRdb's D call, TRBD1, is unchecked because there is no DNA. The CDR3 has 16 residues. Germline CDR1 reads SEHNR; CDR2 reads FQNEAQ (reference sequence). CDR3 loop: CASSLSGTGGAETQYF.

CDR3 amino acids: CASSQSLYQETQYF. This chain connects TRBV14 to TRBJ2-5. This CDR3 comprises 14 residues. The germline CDR1 and CDR2 sequences are SGHDN and FVKESK.

The chain joins TRBV6-6 to TRBJ2-3; absent DNA, TCRdb's TRBD2 call cannot be checked. Germline CDR1 reads MNHNY; CDR2 reads SVGAGI (reference sequence). The CDR3 is made up of 14 amino acids. The CDR3 reads CASSYSQAPDTQYF.

The chain combines TRBV30 with TRBJ1-5. CDR3 length equals 12 residues. CDR1 is GTSNPN, CDR2 SVGIG, per germline (reference sequence). CDR3 residues: CAWSYSLGAQHF. The whole variable domain, remainder taken from reference TRBV30 and TRBJ1-5, is SQTIHQWPATLVQPVGSPLSLECTVEGTSNPNLYWYRQAAGRGLQLLFYSVGIGQISSEVPQNLSASRPQDRQFILSSKKLLLSDSGFYLCAWSYSLGAQHFGDGTRLSIL.

The rearrangement links TRBV30 to TRBJ2-1; TCRdb lists TRBD2, though no DNA is available to test this call. CDR1 is GTSNPN, CDR2 SVGIG, per germline (reference sequence). This CDR3 has 16 amino acids. This chain's CDR3 is CAWSLGEYHKYNEQFF.

The rearrangement joins TRBV28 to TRBJ2-5; checking the TCRdb D call of TRBD1 is not possible without DNA. The CDR3 runs 15 residues. Germline CDR1 and CDR2: MDHEN and SYDVKM. CDR3 amino acids: CASSLGNRVRETQYF.